These 24 T cell receptor beta chains were sequenced from one sample in a study of OX40 agonist ivuxolimab in advanced cancers. Profiled with immunoSEQ multiplex PCR; TCRdb holds only in-frame clones, not every one. The table lists roughly 30,000 clones, roughly nine tenths of them singletons, with 35% to 45% in the top ten. The sequences come from CD4+ or CD8+ T cells sorted from blood, collected in a trial of the OX40 agonist ivuxolimab. The receptor source for this set is an adult with an advanced solid tumor such as melanoma, head and neck, liver or kidney cancer.

This sequence joins TRBV27 and TRBJ2-1; 14 positions agree with TRBD2. This CDR3 region has 15 residues. Germline lookup yields CDR1 MNHEY and CDR2 SMNVEV (reference sequence). V was pared by 2 bases and J by 6 bases, with 0 bases of the junction left unmatched. The CDR3: CASSLGTSGSNEQFF. DNA for the CDR3: TGTGCCAGCAGTTTAGGGACTAGCGGGAGCAATGAGCAGTTCTTC.

V usage is TRBV7-9 and J usage is TRBJ1-1, with 8 nucleotides matching TRBD1. Germline CDR1 SEHNR, CDR2 FQNEAQ (reference sequence). J gave up 1 base and V 4 bases, and 5 bases lay outside the gene matches. CDR3 length: 15 residues. Written as DNA, the CDR3 is TGTGCCAGCAGCTCCCTAGACAGGGGGAACACTGAAGCTTTCTTT. This translates into CASSSLDRGNTEAFF.

Turning to this clone: One junction end disagrees with the germline gene, perhaps due to a read error. V gene TRBV7-8 combines with J gene TRBJ1-3; TRBD1 might be the D (6 bases). The length of the CDR3 is 15 residues. Germline V gene data show CDR1 as SGHVS and CDR2 as FQNEAQ. The CDR3 sequence is CASGRQANSGNAIYF. The CDR3 DNA sequence: TGTGCCAGCGGCCGACAGGCGAACTCTGGAAACGCCATATATTTT.

The V gene is TRBV7-8, the J gene TRBJ1-2; 10 bases fit TRBD1. The CDR3 consists of 16 residues. V gave up 0 bases and J gave up 8 bases; unmatched junction bases: 9. Germline V gene lookup returns CDR1 SGHVS and CDR2 FQNEAQ. CDR3 nucleotide sequence: TGTGCCAGCAGCTTAGCGGCGATTTTGGGACAGGGGGGCTACACCTTC. This translates into CASSLAAILGQGGYTF.

Points on this clone: Other DNA sequences within the sample encode an identical CDR3. The V and J genes are TRBV9 and TRBJ2-1; TRBD1 is a possible D gene (6 bases). Germline CDR1 is SGDLS and CDR2 is YYNGEE. V lost 2 bases, J lost 0 bases, and 9 bases lay in between. This CDR3 is built from 15 residues. CDR3 sequence reads: CASSVGGGSYNEQFF. CDR3 bases: TGTGCCAGCAGCGTTGGGGGCGGCTCCTACAATGAGCAGTTCTTC.

This clone was seen only once. The J gene is TRBJ2-5, the V gene TRBV7-6; 9 bases match TRBD2. The V segment lost 5 bases and the J segment 5 bases; nucleotides outside the gene matches: 9. The CDR3 consists of 15 residues. CDR1 SGHVS and CDR2 FNYEAQ come from the germline V gene. The DNA of the CDR3 is TGTGCCAGCAGCATGGACTCGGCGGGAGGGGAGACCCAGTACTTC. Encoded protein: CASSMDSAGGETQYF.

The chain links TRBV6-5 to TRBJ2-5, with a weak D call TRBD1 (5 bases). TRBJ2-7 matches the DNA end more closely, so the J call is doubtful. The germline V gene encodes CDR1 MNHEY and CDR2 SVGAGI. CDR3 length: 14 amino acids. CDR3: CASSYTTDGYEQYF. The CDR3 DNA reads TGTGCCAGCAGTTATACGACAGACGGCTACGAGCAGTACTTC.

The chain is built from TRBV19 and TRBJ1-1; D gene unclear. Between the trimmed V and J ends, which lost 3 bases and 1 base, there was a span of 6 bases. Germline lookup yields CDR1 LNHDA and CDR2 SQIVND (reference sequence). The CDR3 covers 13 residues. CDR3 sequence reads: CASSISENTEAFF. The CDR3 DNA is TGTGCCAGTAGTATCAGTGAGAACACTGAAGCTTTCTTT.

V and J are TRBV10-2 and TRBJ1-6, with 9 bases matching TRBD1. CDR3 length: 14 amino acids. V was clipped by 6 bases and J by 7 bases; unmatched bases: 4. The germline V gene encodes CDR1 WSHSY and CDR2 SAAADI. The CDR3: CASSRQGENSPLHF. The DNA of the CDR3 is TGCGCCAGCAGCAGACAGGGGGAGAATTCACCCCTCCACTTT.

This chain links TRBV18 with TRBJ2-1; unclear D gene. CDR1 KGHSH and CDR2 LQKENI come from the germline V gene. The CDR3 runs to 14 residues. Trimming removed 3 bases at V and 6 bases at J, with 12 bases between. The CDR3 bases are TGTGCCAGCTCACCGGAACAGTTTGTCAATGAGCAGTTCTTC. It is translated as CASSPEQFVNEQFF.

The chain uses TRBV5-6 and TRBJ2-1; no definite D call. V gave up 1 base and J gave up 7 bases, with 6 bases separating them. Germline V gives CDR1 SGHDT, CDR2 YYEEEE. This CDR3 has 12 amino acids. CDR3 DNA: TGTGCCAGCAGCTTGTCCGGTAATGAGCAGTTCTTC. This encodes CASSLSGNEQFF. The full variable domain, completed using reference TRBV5-6 and TRBJ2-1, is DAGVTQSPTHLIKTRGQQVTLRCSPKSGHDTVSWYQQALGQGPQFIFQYYEEEERQRGNFPDRFSGHQFPNYSSELNVNALLLGDSALYLCASSLSGNEQFFGPGTRLTVL.

This chain links TRBV18 with TRBJ2-2; no reliable D call. The CDR3 has 13 residues. The ends were cut back, 8 bases at V and 7 bases at J, with 14 bases in the middle. Germline lookup yields CDR1 KGHSH and CDR2 LQKENI. The CDR3 region is CASNRHKYGELFF. The CDR3 bases are TGTGCCAGCAATAGACACAAGTACGGGGAGCTGTTTTTT.

V is TRBV2 and J is TRBJ2-2, with unresolved D. Germline V gives CDR1 SNHLY, CDR2 FYNNEI. The V gene lost 0 bases and the J gene lost 6 bases, with 14 bases spanning the gap. The CDR3 covers 16 residues. The CDR3 DNA follows: TGTGCCAGCAGTGAAGCGTGGGAAAGTATATCCGGGGAGCTGTTTTTT. It specifies CASSEAWESISGELFF.

The V and J genes are TRBV5-1 and TRBJ1-1, with 7 bases that match TRBD1. The germline gives CDR1 SGHRS, CDR2 YFSETQ. Trimming took 2 bases from V and 5 from J; bases not matched to a gene: 6. The CDR3 is made up of 14 amino acids. The DNA of the CDR3 is TGCGCCAGCAGCTTTAGGGACAGTTGGACTGAAGCTTTCTTT. Its protein product is CASSFRDSWTEAFF.

This chain links TRBV27 with TRBJ2-2; D is undetermined. Germline CDR1 and CDR2: MNHEY and SMNVEV (reference sequence). Trimming left V 5 bases short and J 6 bases short, with 10 bases between. The CDR3 runs to 13 residues. The CDR3 here is CASSTHEAGELFF. In DNA form, the CDR3 reads TGTGCCAGCAGTACTCATGAAGCCGGGGAGCTGTTTTTT.

The chain couples TRBV7-9 to TRBJ2-7; no reliable D call. The germline V gene encodes CDR1 SEHNR and CDR2 FQNEAQ (reference sequence). This CDR3 is built from 14 residues. The germline V and J ends were trimmed by 5 bases and 0 bases, with 11 bases remaining between them. The CDR3 DNA reads TGTGCCAGCAGCGCCGTGGTCGACTCCTACGAGCAGTACTTC. Encoded protein: CASSAVVDSYEQYF. Using reference TRBV7-9 and TRBJ2-7 for the parts outside the CDR3, the full variable domain is DTGVSQNPRHKITKRGQNVTFRCDPISEHNRLYWYRQTLGQGPEFLTYFQNEAQLEKSRLLSDRFSAERPKGSFSTLEIQRTEQGDSAMYLCASSAVVDSYEQYFGPGTRLTVT.

By its share, this clone is medium-sized. V is TRBV27 and J is TRBJ2-2; possibly TRBD1 or TRBD2 for D (5 bases each). The V end lost 6 bases, the J end lost 7 bases, and 15 bases lay between the germline ends. The germline gives CDR1 MNHEY, CDR2 SMNVEV (reference sequence). The length of the CDR3 is 14 residues. The CDR3 reads CASRVGTTNGELFF. The CDR3 DNA follows: TGTGCCAGCAGGGTAGGGACGACAAACGGGGAGCTGTTTTTT.

V gene TRBV4-1 combines with J gene TRBJ2-3; 7 bases map to TRBD1. Germline assignment: CDR1 MGHRA and CDR2 YSYEKL. Trimming took 1 base from V and 2 from J; bases not matched to a gene: 6. The CDR3 spans 16 residues. In DNA, the CDR3 is TGCGCCAGCAGCCAAGGGCCGGGACAGAACACAGATACGCAGTATTTT. It yields the protein CASSQGPGQNTDTQYF.

The chain has TRBV19 and TRBJ1-5; D is unclear. Germline V gene sequence: CDR1 LNHDA, CDR2 SQIVND (reference sequence). V was trimmed by 3 bases and J by 1 base, leaving 13 bases between them. The CDR3 length is 16 residues. CDR3 bases: TGTGCCAGTAGTATCACGGTTCGGCGGAGCAATCAGCCCCAGCATTTT. Translation gives CASSITVRRSNQPQHF.

This chain links TRBV27 with TRBJ1-2; 7 nucleotides agree with TRBD1. The germline CDR1 and CDR2 sequences are MNHEY and SMNVEV (reference sequence). This CDR3 has 15 residues. V shed 5 bases and J 8 bases; nucleotides not matched to a gene: 14. This chain's CDR3 is CASSRGTAPWEGYTF. The CDR3 bases are TGTGCCAGCAGTAGAGGGACAGCACCCTGGGAGGGCTACACCTTC.

The chain is built from TRBV15 and TRBJ1-6; 10 bases align to TRBD1. J gave up 9 bases and V 0 bases, and 2 bases lay outside the gene matches. The CDR3 consists of 15 residues. Per the germline V gene, CDR1 is LNHNV and CDR2 is YYDKDF (reference sequence). Here the CDR3 DNA reads TGTGCCACCAGCAGAGATCGGACAGGGGGTTCACCCCTCCACTTT. Translation: CATSRDRTGGSPLHF.

The rearrangement uses TRBV4-3 and TRBJ2-7, with unresolved D. The germline V gene encodes CDR1 LGHNA and CDR2 YSLEER. This CDR3 is built from 11 residues. V gave up 4 bases and J gave up 3 bases, with 4 bases separating them. CDR3 coding DNA: TGCGCCAGCAGCCTTTACTACGAGCAGTACTTC. Its translation is CASSLYYEQYF.

This chain joins TRBV7-9 and TRBJ2-5, with TRBD1 identical over 10 bases. The CDR3 is made up of 15 amino acids. Trimming cost V 5 bases and J 4 bases; bases outside gene matches: 7. CDR1 is SEHNR and CDR2 is FQNEAQ in the germline V gene (reference sequence). The DNA for the CDR3 is TGTGCCAGCAGCCCTCTGACAGGGGGCGGAGAGACCCAGTACTTC. Translating gives CASSPLTGGGETQYF.

The V call is TRBV29-1, the J call TRBJ2-1, with 8 nucleotides matching TRBD2. Germline V lookup: CDR1 SQVTM, CDR2 ANQGSEA. The CDR3 runs to 17 residues. V was pared by 7 bases and J by 1 base, with 15 bases of the junction left unmatched. CDR3 nucleotides: TGCAGCGCAACGGGCGGGAGGACCGTCGTATCCTACAATGAGCAGTTCTTC. It translates to CSATGGRTVVSYNEQFF.